This T cell receptor (beta chain) came from a study of cytomegalovirus exposure and HLA in healthy donors. A multiplex PCR was run with 60 Vbeta primers and 13 Jbeta primers. The protocol was immunoSEQ multiplex PCR, while the TCRdb copy is restricted to in-frame clones and leaves out a portion. Here the sample spans approximately 75,000 clones, 84% being singletons. Study results and limitations: With high specificity and sensitivity, the classifier reportedly diagnosed cytomegalovirus status.

On this clone: The target antigen is unknown.

The origin of this receptor is an older man in good health and CMV-seropositive. The source material was PBMCs.

This CDR3 is CASRLSRGSGTDTQYF. Here the CDR3 DNA reads TGCGCCAGCAGGCTCTCTCGGGGTAGCGGCACAGATACGCAGTATTTT. The chain employs TRBV4-1 and TRBJ2-3; D is possibly TRBD2 (5 bases). The V gene lost 6 bases and the J gene lost 1 base, with 17 bases spanning the gap. Germline CDR1 MGHRA, CDR2 YSYEKL. The CDR3 length is 16 residues.